Shown below are 27 T cell receptor beta chains from a single sample sequenced in a study of T cells in Graves' hyperthyroidism and ophthalmopathy (dated by TCRdb to about 2019). Library generation was performed with multiplex PCR. TCRdb records Illumina HiSeq 2000 as the sequencer. The TCR beta CDR3 regions were amplified from the RNA transcripts. For the first round of RT-PCR on the TCR CDR3, the HTBI primer set was used together with the Qiagen OneStep RT-PCR kit. TCRdb's own reprocessing of the public reads used fastp at Q25 and MiXCR and kept productive beta chains. Each entry is one CDR3 protein sequence, shown with its most common DNA and genes. A total of 210,000 or so distinct CDR3 sequences appear in this sample, roughly 17% of them only once. Together, the top ten hold approximately 50% of the sample. What was sequenced was blood. These receptors all stem from a man aged 45-65 years with Graves' hyperthyroidism.

Ten or more counts support this clonotype. This CDR3 reads CSARDWRATGELFF. The CDR3 DNA is TGCAGTGCTAGAGATTGGAGGGCGACCGGGGAGCTGTTTTTT. This chain links TRBV20-1 with TRBJ2-2; D might be TRBD2 (6 bases). Trimming cost V 0 bases and J 5 bases, with 10 bases left between them. This CDR3 is built from 14 residues. Germline CDR1 is DFQATT and CDR2 is SNEGSKA (reference sequence).

This clonotype was observed at least ten times. The chain employs TRBV7-2 and TRBJ2-1, with 11 bases matching TRBD2. CDR1 is SGHTA and CDR2 is FQGNSA in the germline V gene. With V trimmed by 1 base and J by 8 bases, 4 bases remained unmatched. The CDR3 sequence is 15 residues long. In nucleotides, the CDR3 is TGTGCCAGCAGCTTAGTTAGCGGGAGGGCCCATGAGCAGTTCTTC. It yields the protein CASSLVSGRAHEQFF.

This clonotype has only a few counts. CDR3 loop: CASRRRTGGYFNNQPQHF. The DNA of the CDR3 is TGTGCCAGCAGACGCCGGACAGGGGGCTATTTTAACAATCAGCCCCAGCATTTT. The J gene is TRBJ1-5, the V gene TRBV6-2 or TRBV6-3; 11 positions agree with TRBD1. The V segment lost 6 bases and the J segment 3 bases; nucleotides outside the gene matches: 13. Per the germline V gene, CDR1 is MNHEY and CDR2 is SVGEGT. The CDR3 length is 18 residues.

This clonotype was recorded many times. This chain links TRBV29-1 with TRBJ2-7; D perhaps matches TRBD1 (5 bases). V lost 4 bases, J lost 5 bases, and 12 bases lay in between. This CDR3 is built from 12 residues. CDR1 SQVTM and CDR2 ANQGSEA come from the germline V gene. The CDR3 reads CSVGDGAHEQYF. The CDR3 nucleotides read TGCAGCGTTGGCGATGGGGCGCACGAGCAGTACTTC.

This clonotype was detected many times. This chain joins TRBV7-9 and TRBJ1-1; 7 positions match TRBD1. J was trimmed by 6 bases and V by 6 bases; bases with no gene match: 13. This CDR3 is 15 amino acids long. Germline-derived CDR1 and CDR2 are SEHNR and FQNEAQ (reference sequence). CDR3 bases: TGTGCCAGCAGTAAGACGGGACAGCGGGGCGCTGAAGCTTTCTTT. It codes for CASSKTGQRGAEAFF.

This rearrangement joins TRBV19 to TRBJ2-1; 8 positions match TRBD2. Losses at the gene ends were 0 bases for V and 7 bases for J; bases not matched to a gene: 5. There are 15 residues in the CDR3. Germline lookup yields CDR1 LNHDA and CDR2 SQIVND (reference sequence). As DNA, the CDR3 is TGTGCCAGTAGTATAGACGGGAGGGCCAGGAATGAGCAGTTCTTC. Translating gives CASSIDGRARNEQFF.

This clonotype was seen once. The chain recombines TRBV28 with TRBJ2-7; perhaps D is TRBD1 or TRBD2 (6 bases each). CDR1 and CDR2 from the germline V gene are MDHEN and SYDVKM. With 6 bases removed from V and 7 bases from J, the gap between germline ends came to 25 bases. CDR3 length equals 16 residues. The CDR3 loop is CASSPAAGGQAREQYF. CDR3 DNA: TGTGCCAGCAGCCCCGCCGCCGGGGGCCAAGCCCGGGAGCAGTACTTC.

The chain has TRBV5-1 and TRBJ2-2; D possibly matches TRBD1 or TRBD2 (5 bases each). Germline V gene lookup returns CDR1 SGHRS and CDR2 YFSETQ. V lost 0 bases, J lost 2 bases, and 11 bases lay in between. The CDR3 contains 16 residues. CDR3 in amino acids: CASSLESGRNTGELFF. CDR3 DNA sequence: TGCGCCAGCAGCTTGGAGTCGGGACGTAACACCGGGGAGCTGTTTTTT.

The gene calls are TRBV24-1 and TRBJ2-1; perhaps TRBD2 as D (6 bases). Germline-derived CDR1 and CDR2 are KGHDR and SFDVKD. The length of the CDR3 is 15 residues. V gave up 0 bases and J gave up 8 bases, with 13 bases separating them. CDR3 nucleotide sequence: TGTGCCACCAGTGATTTGAGTGGGACTCAGCATGAGCAGTTCTTC. This gives the protein CATSDLSGTQHEQFF.

The rearrangement uses TRBV6-2 or TRBV6-3 and TRBJ2-6; D is ambiguous. The CDR3 is 15 residues long. CDR1 and CDR2 from the germline V gene are MNHEY and SVGEGT. Trimming pared 6 bases from V and 1 base from J, leaving 10 bases between. The CDR3 coding sequence is TGTGCCAGCAGGGCCTGGTGGTCTGGGGCCAACGTCCTGACTTTC. Its protein product is CASRAWWSGANVLTF.

This clonotype occurred many times. V is TRBV7-8 and J is TRBJ2-7; 7 bases line up with TRBD1. Germline V gene data show CDR1 as SGHVS and CDR2 as FQNEAQ. Trimming removed 5 bases from V and 1 base from J; junction bases left unmatched: 11. The CDR3 extends over 16 amino acids. The DNA for the CDR3 is TGTGCCAGCAGCAAGACAGGGTTCGGCCTTTCCTACGAGCAGTACTTC. Translating it yields CASSKTGFGLSYEQYF.

This clonotype was seen at least ten times. This CDR3 reads CASSYVGGSSYEQYF. In DNA, the CDR3 is TGTGCCAGCAGCTATGTAGGGGGCAGTTCCTACGAGCAGTACTTC. V is TRBV7-6 and J is TRBJ2-7; 7 positions match TRBD1. Germline V gene sequence: CDR1 SGHVS, CDR2 FNYEAQ. The J segment lost 1 base and the V segment lost 4 bases, leaving 7 bases of the junction unmatched. The CDR3 totals 15 residues.

The sample holds many counts of this clonotype. This chain joins TRBV12-5 and TRBJ1-1; 12 bases align to TRBD1. Germline loops: CDR1 LGHNT, CDR2 FRNRAP. The CDR3 covers 15 residues. With V trimmed by 5 bases and J by 3 bases, 4 bases remained unmatched. CDR3 amino acids: CASGRGQGADTEAFF. The CDR3 bases are TGTGCTAGTGGTAGGGGACAGGGGGCGGACACTGAAGCTTTCTTT.

The chain recombines TRBV6-1 with TRBJ1-4; D gene uncertain. Trimming took off 6 bases at V and 3 bases at J, with 11 bases between the two ends. CDR3 length: 14 amino acids. Germline lookup yields CDR1 MNHNS and CDR2 SASEGT. Here the CDR3 reads CASRSLQSNEKLFF. The DNA for the CDR3 is TGTGCCAGCAGAAGCCTACAGTCTAATGAAAAACTGTTTTTT.

This clonotype was picked up many times. The J gene is TRBJ2-7, the V gene TRBV7-2; perhaps TRBD1 as D (5 bases). Germline assignment: CDR1 SGHTA and CDR2 FQGNSA. The CDR3 spans 16 residues. V lost 5 bases, J lost 0 bases, and 17 bases lay in between. CDR3 sequence: CASSLGHIQSSYEQYF. In DNA form, the CDR3 reads TGTGCCAGCAGCCTAGGACACATCCAAAGCTCCTACGAGCAGTACTTC.

There are many counts of this clonotype. This chain links TRBV29-1 with TRBJ1-2, with D perhaps TRBD1 (6 bases). The CDR3 contains 12 residues. V lost 7 bases, J lost 4 bases, and 13 bases lay in between. In germline, CDR1 is SQVTM, CDR2 ANQGSEA. The CDR3: CSASQGIYGYTF. The CDR3 nucleotides read TGCAGCGCCTCCCAGGGGATCTATGGCTACACCTTC.

The chain uses TRBV19 and TRBJ2-1; D might be TRBD2 (6 bases). V was cut by 3 bases and J by 13 bases, with 10 bases left in between. This CDR3 has 11 amino acids. Germline assignment: CDR1 LNHDA and CDR2 SQIVND (reference sequence). Written as DNA, the CDR3 is TGTGCCAGTAGTATCTCGGGGGTTCAGTTCTTC. Its protein product is CASSISGVQFF.

This clonotype came up many times. The CDR3 region is CASTSGLKTYEQYF. The CDR3 coding sequence is TGTGCCAGCACCTCGGGACTCAAGACCTACGAGCAGTACTTC. The V call is TRBV12-3 or TRBV12-4, the J call TRBJ2-7, with D tentatively TRBD2 (6 bases). CDR3 length: 14 residues. Trimming shortened V by 7 bases and J by 2 bases, and 15 bases separated the two germline ends.

In its sample, this clonotype was seen a few times. The chain is built from TRBV15 and TRBJ2-5; D call uncertain. Germline CDR1 and CDR2: LNHNV and YYDKDF (reference sequence). With 5 bases removed from V and 7 bases from J, the gap between germline ends came to 14 bases. The CDR3 consists of 13 residues. Here the CDR3 DNA reads TGTGCCACCAGCGGAACAGCCTCTGGGACCCAGTACTTC. It encodes CATSGTASGTQYF.

In this sample, this clonotype turned up a few times. The chain has TRBV2 and TRBJ2-1; D remains unclear. The V gene lost 4 bases and the J gene lost 8 bases, with 12 bases spanning the gap. The germline V gene encodes CDR1 SNHLY and CDR2 FYNNEI. The CDR3 consists of 13 residues. The CDR3 region has the DNA TGTGCCAGCAGTGCCCAGTTATTGGATGAGCAGTTCTTC. It is translated as CASSAQLLDEQFF.

The table lists this clonotype with a few counts. The V call is TRBV3-1, the J call TRBJ2-7; D could derive from TRBD1 or TRBD2 (6 bases each). The V end lost 4 bases, the J end lost 3 bases, and 10 bases lay between the germline ends. CDR3 length equals 13 residues. Looked up from germline, CDR1 is LGHDT and CDR2 is YNNKEL (reference sequence). CDR3 DNA sequence: TGTGCCAGCAGCCGGAGGGGGGACTACGAGCAGTACTTC. Residues: CASSRRGDYEQYF.

Ten or more counts support this clonotype. V and J are TRBV2 and TRBJ2-6; D is perhaps TRBD1 or TRBD2 (5 bases each). In germline, CDR1 is SNHLY, CDR2 FYNNEI. V lost 6 bases and J lost 0, with 12 bases in between. The CDR3 runs to 16 residues. The CDR3 DNA reads as TGTGCCAGCAGCGCCGGGGCGAACTCTGGGGCCAACGTCCTGACTTTC. Translated: CASSAGANSGANVLTF.

This clonotype was seen repeatedly, ten times or more. The gene calls are TRBV9 and TRBJ2-7, with D possibly TRBD2 on 6 matching bases. This CDR3 comprises 13 residues. The germline V and J ends were trimmed by 1 base and 6 bases, with 11 bases remaining between them. Per the germline V gene, CDR1 is SGDLS and CDR2 is YYNGEE. In DNA, the CDR3 is TGTGCCAGCAGCGTACTAGCGTGGAGCGAGCAGTACTTC. This translates into CASSVLAWSEQYF.

The rearrangement links TRBV7-3 to TRBJ2-2, with D possibly TRBD1 on 6 matching bases. There are 13 residues in the CDR3. The V gene's germline CDR1 is SGHTA and CDR2 FQGTGA. Trimming pared 7 bases from V and 5 bases from J, leaving 11 bases between. DNA for the CDR3: TGTGCCAGCAAAAAAGGGGGTACCGGGGAGCTGTTTTTT. The encoded protein is CASKKGGTGELFF. Filled out from reference TRBV7-3 and TRBJ2-2, the complete variable domain reads GAGVSQTPSNKVTEKGKYVELRCDPISGHTALYWYRQSLGQGPEFLIYFQGTGAADDSGLPNDRFFAVRPEGSVSTLKIQRTERGDSAVYLCASKKGGTGELFFGEGSRLTVL.

This clonotype was counted ten times or more. Written as DNA, the CDR3 is TGTGCCAGCAGGGGGATGGACTATGGCTACACCTTC. Its protein is CASRGMDYGYTF. V usage is TRBV28 and J usage is TRBJ1-2; D ambiguous. The CDR3 runs 12 residues. CDR1 is MDHEN and CDR2 is SYDVKM in the germline V gene. V lost 6 bases and J lost 3, with 8 bases in between.

This clonotype was seen repeatedly, ten times or more. The rearrangement joins TRBV4-2 to TRBJ2-2; TRBD1 might be the D (5 bases). There are 15 residues in the CDR3. Per the germline V gene, CDR1 is LGHNA and CDR2 is YNFKEQ. Trimming took 4 bases from V and 4 from J, leaving 13 bases between them. CDR3 bases: TGTGCCAGCAGCCTTGGACAAGGTTTCACCGGGGAGCTGTTTTTT. Protein product: CASSLGQGFTGELFF.

This chain joins TRBV28 and TRBJ2-1; tentative D call: TRBD1 (5 bases). The length of the CDR3 is 13 residues. Deletions cut 3 bases from V and 6 bases from J, with 9 bases between. Per the germline V gene, CDR1 is MDHEN and CDR2 is SYDVKM. This CDR3 reads CASSLTVSNEQFF. CDR3 DNA sequence: TGTGCCAGCAGTTTGACAGTGAGCAATGAGCAGTTCTTC.